The sequence of this T cell receptor (beta chain) was determined in a study of blood T cell repertoires in COVID-19. Study as a whole: Italy, Spain and the United States were the sources of the convalescent and acute COVID-19 samples.

The CDR3 contains 15 residues. The V segment lost 4 bases and the J segment 6 bases; nucleotides outside the gene matches: 10. The germline CDR1 and CDR2 sequences are KGHSH and LQKENI. The data were produced by immunoSEQ multiplex PCR, yet TCRdb's version contains in-frame clones alone and is incomplete. This repertoire shows over 150,000 clones, approximately 82% found once; its top ten account for 13%. Sequencing was carried out using peripheral blood. The source is a human donor in a cohort sampled during active COVID-19. This chain joins TRBV18 and TRBJ2-7; TRBD2 matches 9 bases. In DNA, the CDR3 is TGTGCCAGCTCACTACTTAGCGGGAGCGGTTCCGAGCAGTACTTC. Amino acids: CASSLLSGSGSEQYF.